Sequencing of this T cell receptor beta chain was carried out in a study of cytomegalovirus exposure and HLA in healthy donors. Findings of the study overall: Confirmation was obtained in vitro that three CMV-associated chains are specific for CMV antigens. High sensitivity and specificity were reportedly achieved when the classifier diagnosed cytomegalovirus status. The investigators catalogued 150 or so TCR beta chains as cytomegalovirus-associated.

As to this clone: Its antigen is still unknown.

This CDR3 contains 13 residues. With 6 bases removed from V and 4 bases from J, the gap between germline ends came to 10 bases. Per the germline V gene, CDR1 is SNHLY and CDR2 is FYNNEI. The donors were members of the validation cohort, which comprised about 130 subjects and was separate from the first cohort of some 680 subjects. Clones were sequenced by immunoSEQ multiplex PCR, and TCRdb holds only the in-frame ones, with some missing. The repertoire has 45,000 to 65,000 clones, 75% to 95% of them found once; the top ten carry around 2.9%. The TCR comes from a man aged 18 to 29 in good health and CMV-seronegative. What was sequenced was PBMCs. The chain links TRBV2 to TRBJ1-5, with D maybe TRBD1 (6 bases). The CDR3 DNA is TGTGCCAGCAGAAACAGGGCTAATCAGCCCCAGCATTTT. It codes for CASRNRANQPQHF.